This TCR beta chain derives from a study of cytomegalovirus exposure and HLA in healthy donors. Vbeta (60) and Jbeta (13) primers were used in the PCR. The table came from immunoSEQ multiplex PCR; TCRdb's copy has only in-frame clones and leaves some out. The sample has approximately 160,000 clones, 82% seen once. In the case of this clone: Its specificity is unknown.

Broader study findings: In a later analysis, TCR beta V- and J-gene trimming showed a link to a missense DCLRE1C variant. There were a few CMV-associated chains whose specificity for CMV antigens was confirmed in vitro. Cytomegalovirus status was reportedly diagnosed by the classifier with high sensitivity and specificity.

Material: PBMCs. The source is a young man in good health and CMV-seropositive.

The CDR3 loop reads CASSIARQSYGYTF. The CDR3 DNA follows: TGTGCCAGCAGCATCGCTCGACAGAGCTATGGCTACACCTTC. The chain joins TRBV5-4 to TRBJ1-2; D is perhaps TRBD1 (5 bases). V was pared by 4 bases and J by 4 bases, with 14 bases between. The CDR3 extends over 14 amino acids. The V gene's germline CDR1 is SGHNT and CDR2 YYREEE (reference sequence).